This entry describes one T cell receptor (beta chain). The assay was immunoSEQ multiplex PCR, and TCRdb's table has in-frame clones only and misses some. The table lists around 120,000 clones, about three quarters of them singletons. The entry originates in a study of blood T cell repertoires in COVID-19. This clonotype was sampled from a woman in her seventies with acute or convalescent COVID-19. Sample: peripheral blood.

CDR3 in amino acids: CASSPGGYGYTF. CDR3 coding DNA: TGTGCCAGCAGTCCAGGGGGCTATGGCTACACCTTC. J is TRBJ1-2 and V is TRBV6-2 or TRBV6-3; TRBD1 matches at 7 bases. The CDR3 totals 12 residues. V was pared by 5 bases and J by 4 bases, with 1 base of the junction left unmatched. Germline V gives CDR1 MNHEY, CDR2 SVGEGT.